These 24 T cell receptor beta chains share one sample of origin, sequenced in a study of blood T cell repertoires in COVID-19. Measured with immunoSEQ multiplex PCR; TCRdb has only the in-frame clones, and not every one. The table shows fewer than 350,000 clones, with 89% occurring only once. The sample was PBMCs or T cells enriched from blood (not recorded which). These receptors came from a man aged 60-69 years who had recovered from COVID-19.

The V call is TRBV30, the J call TRBJ2-2; possibly TRBD2 for D (6 bases). V was trimmed by 4 bases and J by 4 bases, leaving 16 bases between them. The germline V gene has CDR1 GTSNPN and CDR2 SVGIG (reference sequence). The CDR3 covers 15 residues. CDR3 sequence (DNA): TGTGCCTGGATTTTGTCGGTCGGGGGCACCGGGGAGCTGTTTTTT. Translated: CAWILSVGGTGELFF.

V and J are TRBV7-2 and TRBJ1-3; D is unclear. Trimming removed 5 bases from V and 1 base from J, with 9 bases in between. CDR1 is SGHTA, CDR2 FQGNSA, per germline. The CDR3 length is 14 residues. CDR3 sequence (DNA): TGTGCCAGCAGCCATAGAAGTTCTGGAAACACCATATATTTT. This sequence encodes CASSHRSSGNTIYF.

The gene calls are TRBV15 and TRBJ2-7, with no clear D. The CDR3 sequence is 15 residues long. Trimming took off 0 bases at V and 5 bases at J, with 14 bases between the two ends. Germline CDR1 LNHNV, CDR2 YYDKDF (reference sequence). The CDR3 sequence is CATSRDLERNHEQYF. The CDR3 nucleotides are TGTGCCACCAGCAGAGATTTAGAGAGGAACCACGAGCAGTACTTC.

The chain is built from TRBV19 and TRBJ1-4, with D possibly TRBD1 on 5 matching bases. The CDR3 runs 15 residues. CDR1 and CDR2 (germline): LNHDA, SQIVND (reference sequence). Trimming removed 5 bases at V and 1 base at J, with 11 bases between. DNA of the CDR3: TGTGCCAGTAGTCCTCTAAGGGGAACTAATGAAAAACTGTTTTTT. Translating gives CASSPLRGTNEKLFF. Variable domain in full (rest from reference TRBV19 and TRBJ1-4): DGGITQSPKYLFRKEGQNVTLSCEQNLNHDAMYWYRQDPGQGLRLIYYSQIVNDFQKGDIAEGYSVSREKKESFPLTVTSAQKNPTAFYLCASSPLRGTNEKLFFGSGTQLSVL.

The chain uses TRBV7-8 and TRBJ2-3, with D perhaps TRBD1 (6 bases). Germline CDR1 and CDR2: SGHVS and FQNEAQ. The CDR3 is 17 residues long. Trimming took off 3 bases at V and 5 bases at J, with 21 bases between the two ends. The chain's CDR3 is CASSFRVRTGNRDTQYF. As DNA, the CDR3 is TGTGCCAGCAGCTTCCGAGTTAGAACAGGGAATCGAGATACGCAGTATTTT.

V usage is TRBV7-2 and J usage is TRBJ1-4; D is ambiguous. This CDR3 is 13 amino acids long. Germline assignment: CDR1 SGHTA and CDR2 FQGNSA. V lost 5 bases, J lost 8 bases, and 12 bases lay in between. DNA of the CDR3: TGTGCCAGCAGCAGAAGACAAAGGGAAAAACTGTTTTTT. Its protein is CASSRRQREKLFF.

The rearrangement uses TRBV11-2 and TRBJ2-1; 11 bases line up with TRBD2. Germline V gene lookup returns CDR1 SGHAT and CDR2 FQNNGV. After removal of 5 bases from V and 8 bases from J, the junction contained 11 bases not matched to a gene. The CDR3 has 16 amino acids. CDR3 protein: CASSEIAGGTHHEQFF. Written as DNA, the CDR3 is TGTGCCAGCAGCGAAATAGCGGGAGGGACGCACCATGAGCAGTTCTTC.

The chain links TRBV7-3 to TRBJ2-1, with TRBD2 matching 13 bases. Looked up from germline, CDR1 is SGHTA and CDR2 is FQGTGA. The V segment lost 3 bases and the J segment 9 bases; nucleotides outside the gene matches: 2. The CDR3 covers 14 residues. The CDR3 DNA sequence: TGTGCCAGCAGCTTTACTAGCGGGAGGGTTGAGCAGTTCTTC. Amino acid sequence: CASSFTSGRVEQFF. Combining the CDR3 with reference TRBV7-3 and TRBJ2-1 gives the whole variable domain GAGVSQTPSNKVTEKGKYVELRCDPISGHTALYWYRQSLGQGPEFLIYFQGTGAADDSGLPNDRFFAVRPEGSVSTLKIQRTERGDSAVYLCASSFTSGRVEQFFGPGTRLTVL.

The genes are TRBV5-4 and TRBJ1-2; 7 nucleotides line up with TRBD1. This CDR3 comprises 13 residues. Germline loops: CDR1 SGHNT, CDR2 YYREEE (reference sequence). V was clipped by 3 bases and J by 3 bases; unmatched bases: 2. CDR3 DNA sequence: TGTGCCAGCAGCTCCGGGACAGACTATGGCTACACCTTC. Translating gives CASSSGTDYGYTF.

V and J are TRBV28 and TRBJ2-1; TRBD2 aligns across 7 bases. Germline values: CDR1 MDHEN, CDR2 SYDVKM. The V gene end was trimmed by 7 bases and the J gene end by 12 bases; junction bases not matched to a gene: 15. The CDR3 is made up of 14 amino acids. CDR3 region: CASTGSGTTKVQFF. The CDR3 nucleotides are TGTGCCAGCACCGGGTCCGGGACTACCAAGGTGCAGTTCTTC.

This clone has just one count. This chain connects TRBV9 to TRBJ2-7; D gene uncertain. The CDR3 runs 14 residues. Trimming cost V 0 bases and J 3 bases, with 10 bases left between them. Germline V gives CDR1 SGDLS, CDR2 YYNGEE. The chain's CDR3 is CASSVGGSNYEQYF. The CDR3 DNA reads TGTGCCAGCAGCGTAGGAGGCAGCAACTACGAGCAGTACTTC.

J is TRBJ1-2 and V is TRBV4-2; 10 positions agree with TRBD1. The CDR3 is 16 amino acids. The J segment lost 2 bases and the V segment lost 3 bases, leaving 6 bases of the junction unmatched. Per the germline V gene, CDR1 is LGHNA and CDR2 is YNFKEQ. The DNA for the CDR3 is TGTGCCAGCAGCCAGGAGGGACAGGGGTTAAACTATGGCTACACCTTC. It encodes CASSQEGQGLNYGYTF.

The rearrangement joins TRBV27 to TRBJ2-1; D uncertain. The germline V gene has CDR1 MNHEY and CDR2 SMNVEV (reference sequence). Trimming removed 8 bases from V and 9 bases from J, with 11 bases in between. The CDR3 has 11 amino acids. CDR3 nucleotides: TGTGCCAGCCGCTCGGCTAGTGAGCAGTTCTTC. Its translation is CASRSASEQFF.

The rearrangement links TRBV28 to TRBJ1-1, with TRBD1 matching 7 bases. Germline loops: CDR1 MDHEN, CDR2 SYDVKM. This CDR3 comprises 12 residues. Trimming at V came to 10 bases and at J to 3 bases, leaving 5 bases not matched to a gene. This CDR3 reads CATPTGDTEAFF. As DNA, the CDR3 is TGTGCCACCCCAACAGGGGACACTGAAGCTTTCTTT.

V usage is TRBV28 and J usage is TRBJ2-2; TRBD1 matches 7 bases. Trimming at V came to 1 base and at J to 6 bases, leaving 5 bases not matched to a gene. This CDR3 has 15 amino acids. Germline-derived CDR1 and CDR2 are MDHEN and SYDVKM. Written as DNA, the CDR3 is TGTGCCAGCAGTTTATTAGGGGGCTCGGCCGGGGAGCTGTTTTTT. Protein: CASSLLGGSAGELFF.

This chain connects TRBV5-1 to TRBJ2-7; D possibly corresponds to TRBD1 (5 bases). Trimming pared 1 base from V and 0 bases from J, leaving 11 bases between. The germline gives CDR1 SGHRS, CDR2 YFSETQ. CDR3 length: 15 amino acids. The CDR3 nucleotides are TGCGCCAGCAGCTTGAATACAGGCAACTCCTACGAGCAGTACTTC. Translated: CASSLNTGNSYEQYF. Drawing the rest from reference TRBV5-1 and TRBJ2-7, the complete variable domain is KAGVTQTPRYLIKTRGQQVTLSCSPISGHRSVSWYQQTPGQGLQFLFEYFSETQRNKGNFPGRFSGRQFSNSRSEMNVSTLELGDSALYLCASSLNTGNSYEQYFGPGTRLTVT.

The rearrangement joins TRBV21-1 to TRBJ2-2; TRBD1 was called by the table and not checked on the DNA. TRBV21-1 is a documented pseudogene. CDR3 length equals 11 residues. CDR3 residues: CASSIGQGLFF. CDR3 nucleotide sequence: TGTGCCAGCAGTATAGGACAGGGTTTGTTTTTT.

The J gene is TRBJ2-1, the V gene TRBV28; TRBD1 agrees at 9 bases. CDR3 size: 13 residues. J was trimmed by 8 bases and V by 4 bases; bases with no gene match: 3. Looked up from germline, CDR1 is MDHEN and CDR2 is SYDVKM. CDR3: CASSSWDRDEQFF. The DNA of the CDR3 is TGTGCCAGCAGTTCATGGGACAGGGATGAGCAGTTCTTC.

The rearrangement uses TRBV5-1 and TRBJ1-2; 7 positions match TRBD1. The CDR3 runs 13 residues. Trimming at V came to 0 bases and at J to 4 bases, leaving 0 bases not matched to a gene. CDR1 is SGHRS and CDR2 is YFSETQ in the germline V gene. The CDR3 here is CASSLDRGYGYTF. In nucleotides, the CDR3 is TGCGCCAGCAGCTTGGACAGGGGCTATGGCTACACCTTC.

This chain connects TRBV18 to TRBJ2-6; D remains unclear. Germline loops: CDR1 KGHSH, CDR2 LQKENI. This CDR3 region has 18 residues. Trimming shortened V by 0 bases and J by 0 bases, and 12 bases separated the two germline ends. The CDR3 region is CASSPPNSVSSGANVLTF. CDR3 bases: TGTGCCAGCTCACCACCGAACAGTGTGAGCTCTGGGGCCAACGTCCTGACTTTC.

The chain has TRBV29-1 and TRBJ1-1; D is undetermined. The germline V and J ends were trimmed by 0 bases and 5 bases, with 7 bases remaining between them. The CDR3 contains 12 residues. Germline V gene data show CDR1 as SQVTM and CDR2 as ANQGSEA. The CDR3 sequence is CSVEDPGTEAFF. As DNA, the CDR3 is TGCAGCGTTGAAGATCCAGGAACTGAAGCTTTCTTT. Using reference TRBV29-1 and TRBJ1-1 for the parts outside the CDR3, the full variable domain is SAVISQKPSRDICQRGTSLTIQCQVDSQVTMMFWYRQQPGQSLTLIATANQGSEATYESGFVIDKFPISRPNLTFSTLTVSNMSPEDSSIYLCSVEDPGTEAFFGQGTRLTVV.

V usage is TRBV9 and J usage is TRBJ1-2; no definite D call. Germline V lookup: CDR1 SGDLS, CDR2 YYNGEE. CDR3 length: 16 residues. V was trimmed by 4 bases and J by 3 bases, leaving 19 bases between them. The CDR3 DNA reads TGTGCCAGCAGCCCCGTGGCCCCCCAATCAGACTATGGCTACACCTTC. Its translation: CASSPVAPQSDYGYTF.

V gene TRBV6-2 or TRBV6-3 combines with J gene TRBJ1-2; 9 bases map to TRBD1. Trimming at V came to 5 bases and at J to 0 bases, leaving 10 bases not matched to a gene. Germline V CDR1 and CDR2: MNHEY, SVGEGT. The CDR3 runs to 17 residues. CDR3 DNA: TGTGCCAGCAGTGCCCGGAGGGACAGGGCTTCTAACTATGGCTACACCTTC. Its protein product is CASSARRDRASNYGYTF.

This rearrangement joins TRBV4-2 to TRBJ2-3; 11 bases are a match to TRBD2. The V gene end was trimmed by 4 bases and the J gene end by 5 bases; junction bases not matched to a gene: 11. The CDR3 is made up of 17 amino acids. Germline V gene data show CDR1 as LGHNA and CDR2 as YNFKEQ. The CDR3, as DNA: TGTGCCAGCAGCCCATGGGTAGCGGGAGGGCCAGAAGATACGCAGTATTTT. Translation: CASSPWVAGGPEDTQYF.